This T cell receptor (beta chain) was sequenced in a study of blood T cells in healthy people across ages. Study-wide points: Conclusively comparing naive with antigen-experienced cells was impossible with unsorted PBMCs.

It was with a sample-barcoded 5' primer and a J-beta primer mix that a second PCR of roughly 6 to 12 cycles was run. The yield of each sample was at least 3 million CDR3-containing paired-end reads. Using its own MiXCR run on the 5' RACE reads, TCRdb lists one record per CDR3 protein. This repertoire shows approximately 940,000 distinct CDR3 sequences, roughly 50% found once; its top ten account for over 10%. All donors came from Russia, were Caucasian and healthy, and spanned ages roughly 6 to 95. The sample, 7.5 to 10 milliliters of peripheral blood, was drawn from each donor. As to this clonotype: What it recognizes is unknown.

There are 16 residues in the CDR3. CDR1 and CDR2 (germline): MGHRA, YSYEKL. Trimming stripped 1 base from V and 2 bases from J, with 9 bases between. This chain connects TRBV4-1 to TRBJ2-6; D is unresolved. The receptor was isolated from a man aged 30 to 45 in good health. The source material was blood. Here the CDR3 reads CASSQGVTAGANVLTF. In DNA form, the CDR3 reads TGCGCCAGCAGCCAAGGAGTAACAGCTGGGGCCAACGTCCTGACTTTC.